These 28 T cell receptor beta chains were sequenced from one sample in a study of cytomegalovirus exposure and HLA in healthy donors. PCR amplification relied on 60 Vbeta primers (plus 13 Jbeta primers). Clones were sequenced by immunoSEQ multiplex PCR, and TCRdb holds only the in-frame ones, with some missing. The sample consists of approximately 150,000 clones, nearly 85% of them appearing once. Material: PBMCs. Every receptor here comes from a male donor in good health and CMV-seronegative.

This clone was found once. This chain joins TRBV2 and TRBJ1-1; D possibly corresponds to TRBD1 (5 bases). CDR3 size: 13 residues. Germline assignment: CDR1 SNHLY and CDR2 FYNNEI. Between the trimmed V and J ends, which lost 7 bases and 1 base, there was a span of 10 bases. The CDR3 here is CASTGQGNTEAFF. For the CDR3, the DNA is TGTGCCAGCACCGGGCAGGGGAACACTGAAGCTTTCTTT.

The V and J genes are TRBV7-8 and TRBJ2-1, with TRBD2 matching 10 bases. Trimming took 5 bases from V and 4 from J; bases not matched to a gene: 14. The CDR3 length is 18 residues. Germline CDR1 is SGHVS and CDR2 is FQNEAQ. Written as DNA, the CDR3 is TGTGCCAGCAGCGGCTACCCTCTAGCGGGAGCAGGGTACAATGAGCAGTTCTTC. Its translation: CASSGYPLAGAGYNEQFF.

V gene TRBV7-2 combines with J gene TRBJ1-2, with 9 bases fitting TRBD1. The V and J ends lost 5 bases and 8 bases, in that order; junction bases with no gene match: 12. CDR3 length equals 15 residues. Germline V gene lookup returns CDR1 SGHTA and CDR2 FQGNSA. CDR3 nucleotide sequence: TGTGCCAGCAGCCCAAAGGGGACAGGGATGCGCGGCTACACCTTC. Residues: CASSPKGTGMRGYTF.

The chain has TRBV5-6 and TRBJ1-5; 8 bases fit TRBD1. After removal of 3 bases from V and 5 bases from J, the junction contained 4 bases not matched to a gene. The CDR3 runs 14 residues. Germline lookup yields CDR1 SGHDT and CDR2 YYEEEE. CDR3 region: CASSYGTGYQPQHF. The CDR3 DNA sequence: TGTGCCAGCAGCTATGGGACAGGCTATCAGCCCCAGCATTTT. Together with reference TRBV5-6 and TRBJ1-5, the CDR3 gives the full variable domain: DAGVTQSPTHLIKTRGQQVTLRCSPKSGHDTVSWYQQALGQGPQFIFQYYEEEERQRGNFPDRFSGHQFPNYSSELNVNALLLGDSALYLCASSYGTGYQPQHFGDGTRLSIL.

The chain uses TRBV10-3 and TRBJ2-1; 8 nucleotides line up with TRBD1. V lost 11 bases and J lost 7; bases outside the gene matches: 10. Per the germline V gene, CDR1 is ENHRY and CDR2 is SYGVKD. The CDR3 length is 13 residues. The CDR3, as DNA: TGTGCCCTGAGACAGGGGCCTGGAAATGAGCAGTTCTTC. Amino acid sequence: CALRQGPGNEQFF.

This sequence joins TRBV15 and TRBJ2-1, with 9 bases identical to TRBD2. J gave up 4 bases and V 0 bases, and 7 bases lay outside the gene matches. CDR1 and CDR2 (germline): LNHNV, YYDKDF (reference sequence). This CDR3 contains 17 residues. CDR3 coding DNA: TGTGCCACCAGCAGAGACCCATATAGCGGGAGTTACAATGAGCAGTTCTTC. This sequence encodes CATSRDPYSGSYNEQFF.

The chain couples TRBV5-1 to TRBJ2-2; TRBD1 is a possible D gene (6 bases). The V end lost 4 bases, the J end lost 0 bases, and 13 bases lay between the germline ends. Per germline, CDR1 SGHRS and CDR2 YFSETQ. The CDR3 spans 16 residues. CDR3 amino acids: CASSKWTVTNTGELFF. CDR3 sequence (DNA): TGCGCCAGCAGCAAATGGACAGTTACGAACACCGGGGAGCTGTTTTTT.

The chain couples TRBV5-5 to TRBJ1-2; D perhaps matches TRBD1 (5 bases). The V and J ends lost 4 bases and 4 bases respectively, with 11 bases between them. Germline lookup yields CDR1 SGHKS and CDR2 YYEKEE (reference sequence). The CDR3 length is 13 residues. The CDR3 protein is CASSPGRGYGYTF. Here the CDR3 DNA reads TGTGCCAGCAGCCCGGGGAGGGGCTATGGCTACACCTTC.

The V and J genes are TRBV27 and TRBJ2-7, with TRBD1 identical over 9 bases. The CDR3 is made up of 14 amino acids. The V segment lost 5 bases and the J segment 3 bases; nucleotides outside the gene matches: 5. The V gene's germline CDR1 is MNHEY and CDR2 SMNVEV (reference sequence). DNA for the CDR3: TGTGCCAGCAGTCGACGGGACAGGGACTACGAGCAGTACTTC. It specifies CASSRRDRDYEQYF.

V usage is TRBV6-6 and J usage is TRBJ2-7, with TRBD2 matching 7 bases. V lost 0 bases, J lost 2 bases, and 4 bases stayed unmatched. The germline V gene encodes CDR1 MNHNY and CDR2 SVGAGI (reference sequence). This CDR3 contains 15 residues. The CDR3 DNA reads TGTGCCAGCAGTTACTCTGCTAGCGGCGCCTACGAGCAGTACTTC. Its translation: CASSYSASGAYEQYF.

Only a few counts were recorded for this clone. The genes are TRBV7-3 and TRBJ2-1, with D maybe TRBD2 (5 bases). There are 14 residues in the CDR3. With 1 base removed from V and 5 bases from J, the gap between germline ends came to 9 bases. Germline-derived CDR1 and CDR2 are SGHTA and FQGTGA. In DNA form, the CDR3 reads TGTGCCAGCAGCTTAAGTTCGGGGAACAATGAGCAGTTCTTC. It specifies CASSLSSGNNEQFF.

The chain links TRBV5-6 to TRBJ2-7; 7 bases line up with TRBD1. Germline trimming cut 2 bases from V and 1 base from J; bases unmatched to any gene: 6. The CDR3 length is 15 residues. Germline CDR1 is SGHDT and CDR2 is YYEEEE. CDR3 protein: CASSFKQGNSYEQYF. In nucleotides, the CDR3 is TGTGCCAGCAGCTTCAAACAGGGGAATTCCTACGAGCAGTACTTC.

This clone has only one observation. This chain joins TRBV7-3 and TRBJ1-1; D not certain. CDR3 length: 14 amino acids. Germline CDR1 reads SGHTA; CDR2 reads FQGTGA. The ends were cut back, 2 bases at V and 5 bases at J, with 12 bases in the middle. CDR3: CASSLGLPGTEAFF. Here the CDR3 DNA reads TGTGCCAGCAGCTTAGGCCTCCCGGGGACTGAAGCTTTCTTT.

The rearrangement joins TRBV11-2 to TRBJ1-1; possibly TRBD1 for D (6 bases). V gave up 5 bases and J gave up 2 bases, with 18 bases separating them. The CDR3 has 16 amino acids. Germline V gives CDR1 SGHAT, CDR2 FQNNGV. The CDR3 region is CASSPLLPDRNTEAFF. As DNA, the CDR3 is TGTGCCAGCAGCCCCCTCCTCCCGGACAGAAACACTGAAGCTTTCTTT.

This clone is a singleton in its sample. J is TRBJ2-1 and V is TRBV7-9; D is unresolved. Looked up from germline, CDR1 is SEHNR and CDR2 is FQNEAQ (reference sequence). CDR3 size: 15 residues. The ends were cut back, 5 bases at V and 0 bases at J, with 11 bases in the middle. CDR3: CASSPRRSSYNEQFF. DNA of the CDR3: TGTGCCAGCAGCCCCCGTCGGAGCTCCTACAATGAGCAGTTCTTC.

This clone has more than one count but fewer than ten. The V and J genes are TRBV19 and TRBJ1-2; D may be TRBD1 (5 bases). Trimming pared 6 bases from V and 3 bases from J, leaving 14 bases between. The CDR3 covers 14 residues. Germline values: CDR1 LNHDA, CDR2 SQIVND (reference sequence). The CDR3 DNA reads as TGTGCCAGTAGGTTGGACATGTTGGACTATGGCTACACCTTC. Translated: CASRLDMLDYGYTF.

The table lists this clone with a count of one. The rearrangement uses TRBV5-1 and TRBJ2-3, with a weak D call TRBD2 (7 bases). CDR1 and CDR2 (germline): SGHRS, YFSETQ. Trimming stripped 5 bases from V and 0 bases from J, with 25 bases between. CDR3 length equals 19 residues. As DNA, the CDR3 is TGCGCCAGCAGGTGGGGGGGCGCGATCCTACGCCTCAGCACAGATACGCAGTATTTT. Translating gives CASRWGGAILRLSTDTQYF.

This chain links TRBV7-8 with TRBJ2-7; 10 nucleotides line up with TRBD1. Germline V gene lookup returns CDR1 SGHVS and CDR2 FQNEAQ. Trimming at V came to 5 bases and at J to 5 bases, leaving 6 bases not matched to a gene. The CDR3 consists of 14 residues. The CDR3 sequence: CASSRDRGLHEQYF. CDR3 in DNA: TGTGCCAGCAGCCGTGACAGGGGGCTACACGAGCAGTACTTC.

J is TRBJ2-7 and V is TRBV7-2; TRBD2 matches 8 bases. The CDR3 runs to 15 residues. CDR1 and CDR2 (germline): SGHTA, FQGNSA. V dropped 5 bases and J dropped 3; count of bases not matched to a gene: 9. The CDR3 DNA reads as TGTGCCAGCAGCCCCGAACCGGGACTAGTCTACGAGCAGTACTTC. Translating gives CASSPEPGLVYEQYF.

This clone occurred once. CDR3 in amino acids: CASSYSIGGRSAAFF. The CDR3 DNA is TGTGCCAGCAGTTACTCGATAGGGGGACGGTCTGCGGCTTTCTTT. The V and J genes are TRBV6-5 and TRBJ1-1; D is possibly TRBD1 (6 bases). CDR1 is MNHEY and CDR2 is SVGAGI in the germline V gene. V was shortened by 0 bases and J by 11 bases, with 19 bases between the two germline ends. This CDR3 is 15 amino acids long.

The DNA of the CDR3 is TGCGCCAGCAGCGAGGACAGCGGGACACTAAACATTCAGTACTTC. The encoded protein is CASSEDSGTLNIQYF. The rearrangement links TRBV5-1 to TRBJ2-4; possibly TRBD2 for D (7 bases). The CDR3 is made up of 15 amino acids. Trimming removed 4 bases at V and 6 bases at J, with 17 bases between. Germline V gene data show CDR1 as SGHRS and CDR2 as YFSETQ.

Remarks on this clone: A read error may produce the germline difference seen at one junction end. This rearrangement joins TRBV7-7 to TRBJ2-5; a possible D gene is TRBD1 (5 bases). This CDR3 has 14 amino acids. CDR1 SSHAT and CDR2 FNYEAQ come from the germline V gene (reference sequence). The CDR3 protein is CASSLDQGQETQYF. CDR3 DNA sequence: TGTGCTAGCAGCTTAGATCAGGGTCAAGAGACCCAGTACTTC.

The gene calls are TRBV28 and TRBJ2-7, with 8 bases matching TRBD2. CDR3 length equals 13 residues. V gave up 7 bases and J gave up 6 bases; unmatched junction bases: 8. Germline V gene sequence: CDR1 MDHEN, CDR2 SYDVKM. The CDR3, as DNA: TGTGCCAGCACTGGGCTAGCGGGCTGCGAGCAGTACTTC. It specifies CASTGLAGCEQYF.

The J gene is TRBJ1-2, the V gene TRBV10-3; TRBD1 aligns across 11 bases. After removal of 3 bases from V and 9 bases from J, the junction contained 15 bases not matched to a gene. Germline assignment: CDR1 ENHRY and CDR2 SYGVKD. The CDR3 loop spans 17 amino acids. The CDR3 loop reads CAISDTGQGDLSVSYTF. CDR3 bases: TGTGCCATCAGTGATACGGGACAGGGGGATCTAAGTGTGAGCTACACCTTC.

This clone was counted a single time. V usage is TRBV5-1 and J usage is TRBJ2-3; a weak D match, TRBD2 (6 bases). Per germline, CDR1 SGHRS and CDR2 YFSETQ. With 0 bases removed from V and 7 bases from J, the gap between germline ends came to 15 bases. CDR3 length: 15 amino acids. CDR3 DNA sequence: TGCGCCAGCAGCTTGGGTTTGCAGGGAGGCCATACGCAGTATTTT. It encodes CASSLGLQGGHTQYF.

The CDR3, as DNA: TGTGCCAGCAGCTTGGGATCTAGCGGGAGCCCACGTCGACAGTACTTC. Amino acid sequence: CASSLGSSGSPRRQYF. V usage is TRBV5-4 and J usage is TRBJ2-7; TRBD2 matches 10 bases. This CDR3 is built from 16 residues. Per the germline V gene, CDR1 is SGHNT and CDR2 is YYREEE (reference sequence). The V segment lost 0 bases and the J segment 10 bases; nucleotides outside the gene matches: 13.

The chain employs TRBV9 and TRBJ1-2, with unresolved D. The CDR3 totals 15 residues. Germline V CDR1 and CDR2: SGDLS, YYNGEE. The V end lost 0 bases, the J end lost 4 bases, and 13 bases lay between the germline ends. CDR3 region: CASSVDASPTYGYTF. The CDR3 coding sequence is TGTGCCAGCAGCGTAGATGCCAGTCCCACCTATGGCTACACCTTC.

The rearrangement joins TRBV13 to TRBJ1-2, with 11 positions matching TRBD1. The CDR3 has 17 residues. The trim removed 0 bases at V and 8 bases at J, leaving 11 bases unmatched. CDR1 is PRHDT, CDR2 FYEKMQ, per germline (reference sequence). The CDR3 DNA follows: TGTGCCAGCAGCTTAGGTCGGACAGGGGGCCATCTGTGGGGCTACACCTTC. Residues: CASSLGRTGGHLWGYTF.